These 30 T cell receptor beta chains were all obtained from the same sample, sequenced in a study of regulatory T cells in long-lasting Graves disease. Regarding time point: newly diagnosed GD, antithyroid drugs for less than 3 months. Scientists built the TCR library using RNA that was extracted from PBMCs. The TCR beta library used iRepertoire HTBI primers with Arm-PCR amplification of CDR3. TCRdb used MiXCR to reprocess the multiplex PCR reads, holding one entry per CDR3 protein. Among fewer than 350,000 distinct CDR3 sequences, under 20% were seen once, and the ten largest hold about two fifths. The specimen comprised peripheral blood mononuclear cells (PBMCs), sampled at new diagnosis, from a patient treated with antithyroid drugs. These receptors came from a female donor with Graves disease.

This clonotype was seen only a few times. The V and J genes are TRBV18 and TRBJ2-7; D remains ambiguous. CDR1 KGHSH and CDR2 LQKENI come from the germline V gene. With 2 bases removed from V and 0 bases from J, the gap between germline ends came to 5 bases. The CDR3 totals 13 residues. The CDR3 loop is CASSPTFSYEQYF. The CDR3 bases are TGTGCCAGCTCACCAACATTCTCCTACGAGCAGTACTTC.

This clonotype has at least ten counts. This chain joins TRBV19 and TRBJ2-7, with no clear D. The CDR3 extends over 15 amino acids. Trimming left V 3 bases short and J 2 bases short, with 14 bases between. Germline V gives CDR1 LNHDA, CDR2 SQIVND (reference sequence). DNA for the CDR3: TGTGCCAGTAGTATCAAGGGCAGCCCTACCTACGAGCAGTACTTC. Protein: CASSIKGSPTYEQYF.

This clonotype was observed many times. A read error may produce the germline difference seen at one junction end. The V and J genes are TRBV5-1 and TRBJ2-5, with D maybe TRBD2 (5 bases). Per germline, CDR1 SGHRS and CDR2 YFSETQ. CDR3 length equals 15 residues. This CDR3 is CASSLGTGIQKTQYF. The CDR3, as DNA: TGCGCCAGCAGCTTGGGGACTGGTATCCAAAAGACCCAGTACTTC.

This clonotype was counted many times. The CDR3 here is CASSGLAGESTDTQYF. The CDR3 DNA is TGTGCCAGCAGTGGACTAGCGGGAGAGAGCACAGATACGCAGTATTTT. V is TRBV6-1 and J is TRBJ2-3, with 12 bases matching TRBD2. In germline, CDR1 is MNHNS, CDR2 SASEGT. J was trimmed by 0 bases and V by 4 bases; bases with no gene match: 2. This CDR3 is 16 amino acids long.

This clonotype showed up many times. J is TRBJ1-4 and V is TRBV7-9; D is uncertain. Trimming shortened V by 5 bases and J by 5 bases, and 9 bases separated the two germline ends. Per the germline V gene, CDR1 is SEHNR and CDR2 is FQNEAQ (reference sequence). This CDR3 is built from 13 residues. The CDR3 protein is CASSPPDNEKLFF. CDR3 nucleotides: TGTGCCAGCAGCCCCCCGGACAATGAAAAACTGTTTTTT.

This clonotype was seen repeatedly, ten times or more. This sequence joins TRBV19 and TRBJ2-3; 12 bases are a match to TRBD2. Losses at the gene ends were 4 bases for V and 7 bases for J; bases not matched to a gene: 15. This CDR3 is 18 amino acids long. Germline V gene data show CDR1 as LNHDA and CDR2 as SQIVND (reference sequence). The CDR3 DNA reads as TGTGCCAGTAGTAAACGATTCGTGACTAGCGGGAGTACGTATACGCAGTATTTT. Protein: CASSKRFVTSGSTYTQYF.

The rearrangement uses TRBV6-2 or TRBV6-3 and TRBJ2-5; either TRBD1 or TRBD2 may fit D (6 bases each). This CDR3 comprises 14 residues. Germline-derived CDR1 and CDR2 are MNHEY and SVGEGT. V lost 0 bases and J lost 4, with 9 bases in between. This CDR3 reads CASSYSGGRETQYF. The CDR3, as DNA: TGTGCCAGCAGTTACTCCGGGGGCAGAGAGACCCAGTACTTC.

This clonotype was seen at least ten times. J is TRBJ1-2 and V is TRBV6-1; D gene uncertain. Per germline, CDR1 MNHNS and CDR2 SASEGT. The CDR3 is 11 amino acids. V was trimmed by 2 bases and J by 4 bases, leaving 2 bases between them. The CDR3 reads CASSEIYGYTF. In nucleotides, the CDR3 is TGTGCCAGCAGTGAAATCTATGGCTACACCTTC.

This clonotype has a count of ten or more. The V and J genes are TRBV11-2 and TRBJ2-7; no clear D. The germline V and J ends were trimmed by 3 bases and 5 bases, with 5 bases remaining between them. Looked up from germline, CDR1 is SGHAT and CDR2 is FQNNGV. This CDR3 is 11 amino acids long. CDR3 DNA sequence: TGTGCCAGCAGCTTCGGTGACGAGCAGTACTTC. Residues: CASSFGDEQYF. Using reference TRBV11-2 and TRBJ2-7 for the parts outside the CDR3, the full variable domain is EAGVAQSPRYKIIEKRQSVAFWCNPISGHATLYWYQQILGQGPKLLIQFQNNGVVDDSQLPKDRFSAERLKGVDSTLKIQPAKLEDSAVYLCASSFGDEQYFGPGTRLTVT.

The sample holds many counts of this clonotype. This chain connects TRBV11-1 to TRBJ2-7; tentatively, D is TRBD1 (7 bases). Germline CDR1 SGHAT, CDR2 FQDESV (reference sequence). This CDR3 is built from 14 residues. The V end lost 5 bases, the J end lost 3 bases, and 14 bases lay between the germline ends. The CDR3 region is CASSPAGQYYEQYF. In nucleotides, the CDR3 is TGTGCCAGCAGCCCGGCGGGACAGTACTACGAGCAGTACTTC. Variable domain in full (rest from reference TRBV11-1 and TRBJ2-7): EAEVAQSPRYKITEKSQAVAFWCDPISGHATLYWYRQILGQGPELLVQFQDESVVDDSQLPKDRFSAERLKGVDSTLKIQPAELGDSAMYLCASSPAGQYYEQYFGPGTRLTVT.

This clonotype came up many times. The gene calls are TRBV4-2 and TRBJ2-5, with TRBD2 matching 10 bases. The CDR3 is 17 amino acids. The junction had 5 bases not matched to a gene; V was cut back by 0 bases and J by 1 base. Germline CDR1 reads LGHNA; CDR2 reads YNFKEQ. The CDR3 spells CASSQDRLAGAQETQYF. CDR3 coding DNA: TGTGCCAGCAGCCAAGATCGGCTAGCGGGAGCCCAAGAGACCCAGTACTTC.

This clonotype occurred many times. The CDR3 coding sequence is TGTGCCAGCAGCCAAGGTTACGGAGACACTGAAGCTTTCTTT. It yields the protein CASSQGYGDTEAFF. This chain uses TRBV14 with TRBJ1-1; no firm D call. CDR1 is SGHDN, CDR2 FVKESK, per germline. The CDR3 has 14 residues. Trimming stripped 1 base from V and 3 bases from J, with 9 bases between.

This clonotype has ten or more counts. V usage is TRBV28 and J usage is TRBJ2-7; D remains ambiguous. Trimming removed 7 bases at V and 0 bases at J, with 16 bases between. The germline gives CDR1 MDHEN, CDR2 SYDVKM. The CDR3 runs 15 residues. The DNA of the CDR3 is TGTGCCAGCAATCCAAACCCGGGCCCCTCCTACGAGCAGTACTTC. It codes for CASNPNPGPSYEQYF.

This clonotype was found many times. The chain combines TRBV29-1 with TRBJ2-7; maybe TRBD2 (6 bases). This CDR3 comprises 12 residues. V lost 3 bases to trimming and J lost 5 bases, with 11 bases between them. Germline V lookup: CDR1 SQVTM, CDR2 ANQGSEA. DNA of the CDR3: TGCAGCGTTGATGGAGGGTCTAACGAGCAGTACTTC. The encoded protein is CSVDGGSNEQYF.

Remarks on this clonotype: Mismatch with germline at one junction end may stem from a read error. The chain employs TRBV20-1 and TRBJ2-7; D is perhaps TRBD1 or TRBD2 (7 bases each). The V gene's germline CDR1 is DFQATT and CDR2 SNEGSKA (reference sequence). This CDR3 is built from 15 residues. The CDR3 protein is CNASHDKRDSGEQYF. The CDR3 DNA reads TGCAATGCTAGCCACGATAAGCGGGACAGCGGAGAGCAGTACTTC.

This clonotype was counted many times. The V call is TRBV11-2, the J call TRBJ2-7; 10 bases align to TRBD2. V shed 1 base, J shed 0 bases, and the junction held 9 bases outside the gene matches. The CDR3 extends over 18 amino acids. From germline, CDR1 is SGHAT and CDR2 FQNNGV. The CDR3 sequence: CASSLGRTSGGSSYEQYF. As DNA, the CDR3 is TGTGCCAGCAGCTTAGGCCGGACTAGCGGAGGGAGCTCCTACGAGCAGTACTTC.

This clonotype was seen at least ten times. The gene calls are TRBV6-2 or TRBV6-3 and TRBJ2-5, with D perhaps matching TRBD1 (5 bases). CDR3 length: 14 amino acids. Trimming cost V 7 bases and J 0 bases, with 12 bases left between them. Germline V gives CDR1 MNHEY, CDR2 SVGEGT. CDR3 protein: CASNAPDNQETQYF. CDR3 in DNA: TGTGCCAGCAACGCTCCGGACAACCAAGAGACCCAGTACTTC.

This clonotype was detected only a few times. The V and J genes are TRBV12-3 or TRBV12-4 and TRBJ2-1; D possibly corresponds to TRBD2 (6 bases). The germline V and J ends were trimmed by 6 bases and 0 bases, with 15 bases remaining between them. This CDR3 region has 16 residues. CDR3 in DNA: TGTGCCAGCAGCCCGCCGGGACTGGGCTCCTACAATGAGCAGTTCTTC. Encoded protein: CASSPPGLGSYNEQFF.

This clonotype turned up a few times. This chain links TRBV18 with TRBJ2-7, with TRBD2 as a possible D gene (5 bases). The germline V gene has CDR1 KGHSH and CDR2 LQKENI. Trimming pared 4 bases from V and 2 bases from J, leaving 21 bases between. The CDR3 has 17 amino acids. CDR3 DNA sequence: TGTGCCAGCTCACTTGCCCCCTTGGAGGACGGACCCTACGAGCAGTACTTC. Amino acids: CASSLAPLEDGPYEQYF.

The chain joins TRBV20-1 to TRBJ1-4; 7 bases agree with TRBD1. V gave up 6 bases and J gave up 7 bases; unmatched junction bases: 11. In germline, CDR1 is DFQATT, CDR2 SNEGSKA (reference sequence). The CDR3 covers 14 residues. The DNA of the CDR3 is TGCAGTGCGGCATTGACAGGGAGATTTGAAAAACTGTTTTTT. This gives the protein CSAALTGRFEKLFF.

Many counts were recorded for this clonotype. The chain uses TRBV3-1 and TRBJ2-1; the match to TRBD2 covers 13 bases. The CDR3 length is 15 residues. After removal of 2 bases from V and 9 bases from J, the junction contained 4 bases not matched to a gene. Germline V CDR1 and CDR2: LGHDT, YNNKEL (reference sequence). The CDR3 DNA follows: TGTGCCAGCAGCCAAACTAGCGGGAGGGAGACTGAGCAGTTCTTC. Protein sequence: CASSQTSGRETEQFF.

The sample holds one count of this clonotype. It may be a read error: a sequence one base away is much more abundant. The chain is built from TRBV28 and TRBJ1-1; TRBD1 agrees at 8 bases. J was trimmed by 2 bases and V by 4 bases; bases with no gene match: 6. The CDR3 loop spans 15 amino acids. Germline V CDR1 and CDR2: MDHEN, SYDVKM. In DNA form, the CDR3 reads TGTGCCAGCAGTTACCCGGGACAGGTAAACACTGAAGCTTTCTTT. Translated, it gives CASSYPGQVNTEAFF.

The J gene is TRBJ2-7, the V gene TRBV27; D not resolved. V gave up 5 bases and J gave up 5 bases, with 7 bases separating them. The CDR3 is 11 amino acids. In germline, CDR1 is MNHEY, CDR2 SMNVEV (reference sequence). Here the CDR3 DNA reads TGTGCCAGCAGTATTCGCCACGAGCAGTACTTC. Residues: CASSIRHEQYF.

This clonotype showed up just once. A much more abundant neighbour one base away suggests this may be a read error. The CDR3 sequence is CASSQGGALGTSSYEQYF. In DNA, the CDR3 is TGCGCCAGCAGCCAAGGAGGGGCCCTGGGGACAAGCTCCTACGAGCAGTACTTC. The chain recombines TRBV4-1 with TRBJ2-7; D may be TRBD1 (6 bases). With 1 base removed from V and 0 bases from J, the gap between germline ends came to 19 bases. Per germline, CDR1 MGHRA and CDR2 YSYEKL. CDR3 length: 18 amino acids.

V gene TRBV20-1 combines with J gene TRBJ1-2; 8 bases are a match to TRBD1. The CDR3 is 13 residues long. Germline V CDR1 and CDR2: DFQATT, SNEGSKA (reference sequence). The V gene end was trimmed by 5 bases and the J gene end by 8 bases; junction bases not matched to a gene: 10. DNA of the CDR3: TGCAGTGCTCAACCAAGACAGGGGACCGGCTACACCTTC. Translation gives CSAQPRQGTGYTF.

Ten or more counts support this clonotype. V and J are TRBV6-1 and TRBJ1-2, with a tentative D call TRBD1 (5 bases). Per the germline V gene, CDR1 is MNHNS and CDR2 is SASEGT. Trimming left V 7 bases short and J 5 bases short, with 14 bases between. CDR3 length: 13 amino acids. CDR3 bases: TGTGCCAGCAAAATACCGGGACCTTATGGCTACACCTTC. Residues: CASKIPGPYGYTF.

CDR3 coding DNA: TGTGCCAGCAGCTTAGGCGGGCGGTTTGAAAAACTGTTTTTT. Translation gives CASSLGGRFEKLFF. The chain has TRBV11-2 and TRBJ1-4, with D uncertain. Trimming pared 1 base from V and 7 bases from J, leaving 10 bases between. CDR1 and CDR2 from the germline V gene are SGHAT and FQNNGV. This CDR3 region has 14 residues.

A note on this clonotype: A far larger clone is off by one base, so a read error is likely. The rearrangement uses TRBV12-3 or TRBV12-4 and TRBJ2-1; D may correspond to TRBD1 or TRBD2 (5 bases each). V dropped 3 bases and J dropped 13 bases, with 13 bases sitting between them. The CDR3 consists of 12 residues. CDR3 DNA sequence: TGTGCCAGCAGTTTGAGGGGAGAGACCCAGTTCTTC. Translated, it gives CASSLRGETQFF.

This clonotype was recorded many times. The chain links TRBV2 to TRBJ1-3, with D possibly being TRBD1 (5 bases). This CDR3 region has 13 residues. Trimming left V 4 bases short and J 3 bases short, with 7 bases between. Germline-derived CDR1 and CDR2 are SNHLY and FYNNEI. CDR3 amino acids: CASSVTDGNTIYF. DNA of the CDR3: TGTGCCAGCAGTGTGACAGATGGAAACACCATATATTTT. Looking up the rest from reference TRBV2 and TRBJ1-3 gives the full variable domain: EPEVTQTPSHQVTQMGQEVILRCVPISNHLYFYWYRQILGQKVEFLVSFYNNEISEKSEIFDDQFSVERPDGSNFTLKIRSTKLEDSAMYFCASSVTDGNTIYFGEGSWLTVV.

This clonotype was recorded many times. This chain joins TRBV7-6 and TRBJ1-4; D might be TRBD1 (6 bases). Per germline, CDR1 SGHVS and CDR2 FNYEAQ. Trimming cost V 5 bases and J 8 bases, with 12 bases left between them. This CDR3 is built from 13 residues. CDR3 residues: CASSQGGAEKLFF. The CDR3 DNA is TGTGCCAGCAGCCAAGGGGGGGCGGAAAAACTGTTTTTT.